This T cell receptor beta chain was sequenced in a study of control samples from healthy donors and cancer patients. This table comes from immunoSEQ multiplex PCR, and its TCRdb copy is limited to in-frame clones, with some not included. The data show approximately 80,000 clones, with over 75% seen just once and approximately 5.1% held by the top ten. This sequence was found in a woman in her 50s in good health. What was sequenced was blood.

For the CDR3, the DNA is TGCGCCAGCAGCCCGGGCAATTTGAACAATGAGCAGTTCTTC. Amino acids: CASSPGNLNNEQFF. V is TRBV5-1 and J is TRBJ2-1; D is undetermined. Trimming cost V 4 bases and J 5 bases, with 13 bases left between them. The CDR3 covers 14 residues. Germline V CDR1 and CDR2: SGHRS, YFSETQ. Filled out from reference TRBV5-1 and TRBJ2-1, the complete variable domain reads KAGVTQTPRYLIKTRGQQVTLSCSPISGHRSVSWYQQTPGQGLQFLFEYFSETQRNKGNFPGRFSGRQFSNSRSEMNVSTLELGDSALYLCASSPGNLNNEQFFGPGTRLTVL.